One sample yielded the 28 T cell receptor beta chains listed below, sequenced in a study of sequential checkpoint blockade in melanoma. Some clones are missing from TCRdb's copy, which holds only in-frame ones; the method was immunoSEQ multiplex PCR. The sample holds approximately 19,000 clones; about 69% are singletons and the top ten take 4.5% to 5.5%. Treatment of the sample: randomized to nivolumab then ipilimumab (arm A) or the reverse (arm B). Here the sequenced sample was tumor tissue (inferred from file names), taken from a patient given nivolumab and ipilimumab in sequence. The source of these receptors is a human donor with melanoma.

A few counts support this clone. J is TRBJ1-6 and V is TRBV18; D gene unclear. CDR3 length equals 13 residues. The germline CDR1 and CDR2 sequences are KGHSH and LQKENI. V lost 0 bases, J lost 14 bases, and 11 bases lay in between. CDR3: CASSPPPGSSLHF. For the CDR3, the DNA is TGTGCCAGCTCACCACCTCCGGGCTCGTCCCTCCACTTT.

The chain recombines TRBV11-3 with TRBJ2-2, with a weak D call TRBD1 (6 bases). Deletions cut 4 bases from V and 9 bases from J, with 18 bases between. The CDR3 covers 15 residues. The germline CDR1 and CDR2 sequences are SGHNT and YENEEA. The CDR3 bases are TGTGCCAGCAGCTACCGGGACACCTTAACCCGGGAGCTGTTTTTT. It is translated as CASSYRDTLTRELFF.

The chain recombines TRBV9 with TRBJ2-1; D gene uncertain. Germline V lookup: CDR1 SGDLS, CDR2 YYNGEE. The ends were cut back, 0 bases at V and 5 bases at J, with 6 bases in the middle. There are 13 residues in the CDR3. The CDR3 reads CASSVEFNNEQFF. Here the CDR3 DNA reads TGTGCCAGCAGCGTAGAATTCAACAATGAGCAGTTCTTC.

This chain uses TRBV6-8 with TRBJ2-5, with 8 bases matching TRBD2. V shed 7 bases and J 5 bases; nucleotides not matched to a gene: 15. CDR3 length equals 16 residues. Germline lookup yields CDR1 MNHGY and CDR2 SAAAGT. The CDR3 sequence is CASTVTFGRAVETQYF. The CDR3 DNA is TGTGCCAGCACCGTCACTTTCGGGAGGGCCGTCGAGACCCAGTACTTC.

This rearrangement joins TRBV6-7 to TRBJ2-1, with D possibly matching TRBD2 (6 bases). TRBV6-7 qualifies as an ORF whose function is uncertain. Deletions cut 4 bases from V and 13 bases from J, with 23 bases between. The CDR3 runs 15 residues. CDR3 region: CASSSTTLAARSQFF. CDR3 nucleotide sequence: TGTGCCAGCAGTTCCACAACCTTAGCGGCTCGTTCCCAGTTCTTC.

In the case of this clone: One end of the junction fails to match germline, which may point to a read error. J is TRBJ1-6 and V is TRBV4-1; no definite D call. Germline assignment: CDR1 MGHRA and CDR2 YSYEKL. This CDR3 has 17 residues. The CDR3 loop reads CASSQSGDAAYYSPLHF. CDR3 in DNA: TGCGCCAGCAGCCAAAGTGGTGACGCCGCCTATTATTCACCCCTCCACTTT.

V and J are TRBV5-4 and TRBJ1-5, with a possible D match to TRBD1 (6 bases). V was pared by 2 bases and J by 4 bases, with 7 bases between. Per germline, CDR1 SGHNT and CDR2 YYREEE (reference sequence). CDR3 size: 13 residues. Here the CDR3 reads CASSFDRNQPQHF. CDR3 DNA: TGTGCCAGCAGCTTCGACAGGAATCAGCCCCAGCATTTT.

CDR3 sequence reads: CASSQLAGVTDTQYF. CDR3 DNA sequence: TGTGCCAGCAGTCAACTAGCGGGAGTAACAGATACGCAGTATTTT. This chain connects TRBV6-8 to TRBJ2-3, with 11 nucleotides matching TRBD2. CDR1 is MNHGY and CDR2 is SAAAGT in the germline V gene. V shed 5 bases and J 3 bases; nucleotides not matched to a gene: 4. The CDR3 length is 15 residues.

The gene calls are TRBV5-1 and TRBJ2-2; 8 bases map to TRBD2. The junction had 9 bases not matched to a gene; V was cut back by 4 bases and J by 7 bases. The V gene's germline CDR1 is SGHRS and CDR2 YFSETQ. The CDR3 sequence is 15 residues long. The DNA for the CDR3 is TGCGCCAGCAGCGATCCGGGACTAGGGAGCGGGGAGCTGTTTTTT. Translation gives CASSDPGLGSGELFF.

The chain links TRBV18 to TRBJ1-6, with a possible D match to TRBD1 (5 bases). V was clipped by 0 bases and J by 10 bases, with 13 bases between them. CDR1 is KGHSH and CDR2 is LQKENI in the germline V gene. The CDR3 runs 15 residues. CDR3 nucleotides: TGTGCCAGCTCACCACCGGGCAGGGCAGAATCACCCCTCCACTTT. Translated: CASSPPGRAESPLHF.

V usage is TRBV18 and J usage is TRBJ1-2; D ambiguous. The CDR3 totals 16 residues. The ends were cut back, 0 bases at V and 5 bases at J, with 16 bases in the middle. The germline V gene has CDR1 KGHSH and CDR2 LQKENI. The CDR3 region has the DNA TGTGCCAGCTCACCACCGTTTTCGGGAGGTGGGTATGGCTACACCTTC. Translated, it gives CASSPPFSGGGYGYTF.

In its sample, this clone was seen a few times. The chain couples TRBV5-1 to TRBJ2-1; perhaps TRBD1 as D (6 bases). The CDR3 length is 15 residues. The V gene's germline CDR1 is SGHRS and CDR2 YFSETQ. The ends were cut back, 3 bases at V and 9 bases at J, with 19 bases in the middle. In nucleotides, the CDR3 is TGCGCCAGCAGCTCAACAGGGTTTCAGGATGGTGAGCAGTTCTTC. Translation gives CASSSTGFQDGEQFF.

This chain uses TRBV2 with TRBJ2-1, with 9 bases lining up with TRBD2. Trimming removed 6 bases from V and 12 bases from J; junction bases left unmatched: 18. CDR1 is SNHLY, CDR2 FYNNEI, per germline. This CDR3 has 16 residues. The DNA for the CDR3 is TGTGCCAGCAGAGGGGGGGGGACTAGCATGACAAGAGGGCAGTTCTTC. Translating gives CASRGGGTSMTRGQFF.

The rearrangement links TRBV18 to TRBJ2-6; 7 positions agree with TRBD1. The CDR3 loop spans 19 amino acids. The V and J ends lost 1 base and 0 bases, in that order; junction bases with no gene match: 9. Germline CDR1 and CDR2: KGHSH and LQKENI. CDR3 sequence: CASSPQTGQTLSGANVLTF. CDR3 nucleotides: TGTGCCAGCTCACCACAGACGGGACAGACCCTCTCTGGGGCCAACGTCCTGACTTTC.

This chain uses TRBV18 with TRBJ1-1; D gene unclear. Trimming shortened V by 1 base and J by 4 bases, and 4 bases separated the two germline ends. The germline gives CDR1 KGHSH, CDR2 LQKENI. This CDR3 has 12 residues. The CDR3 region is CASSPQGTEAFF. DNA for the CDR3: TGTGCCAGCTCACCACAGGGCACTGAAGCTTTCTTT.

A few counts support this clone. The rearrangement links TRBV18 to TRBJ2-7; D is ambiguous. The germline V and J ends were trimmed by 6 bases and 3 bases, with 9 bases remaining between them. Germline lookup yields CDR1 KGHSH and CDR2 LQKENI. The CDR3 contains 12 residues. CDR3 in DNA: TGTGCCAGCTCGCCAGGAAACTACGAGCAGTACTTC. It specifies CASSPGNYEQYF.

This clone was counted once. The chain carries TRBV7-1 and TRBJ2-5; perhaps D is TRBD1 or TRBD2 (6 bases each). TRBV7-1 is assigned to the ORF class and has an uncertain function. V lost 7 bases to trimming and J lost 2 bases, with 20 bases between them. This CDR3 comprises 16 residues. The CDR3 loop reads CASTPNRGATQETQYF. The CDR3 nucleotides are TGTGCCAGCACTCCAAATAGGGGGGCAACACAAGAGACCCAGTACTTC.

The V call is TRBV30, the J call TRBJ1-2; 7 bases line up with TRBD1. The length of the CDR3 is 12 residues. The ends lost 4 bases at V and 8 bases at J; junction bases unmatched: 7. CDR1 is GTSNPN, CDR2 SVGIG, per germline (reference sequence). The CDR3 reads CAWTTGSRGYTF. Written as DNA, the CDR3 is TGTGCCTGGACGACAGGGTCGAGGGGCTACACCTTC.

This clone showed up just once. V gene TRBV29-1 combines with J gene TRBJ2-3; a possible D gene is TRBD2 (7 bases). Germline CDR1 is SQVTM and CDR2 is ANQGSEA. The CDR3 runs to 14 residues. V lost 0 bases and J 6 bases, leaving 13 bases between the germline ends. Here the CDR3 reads CSVEDRGGRDTQYF. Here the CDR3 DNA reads TGCAGCGTTGAAGATAGGGGGGGCCGGGATACGCAGTATTTT.

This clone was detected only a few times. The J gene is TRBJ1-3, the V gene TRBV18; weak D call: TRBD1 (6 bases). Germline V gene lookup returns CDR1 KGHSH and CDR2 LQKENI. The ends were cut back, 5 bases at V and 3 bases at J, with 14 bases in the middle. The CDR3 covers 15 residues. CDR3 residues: CASSNSDSSGNTIYF. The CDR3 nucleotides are TGTGCCAGCTCAAACTCGGACAGCAGTGGAAACACCATATATTTT.

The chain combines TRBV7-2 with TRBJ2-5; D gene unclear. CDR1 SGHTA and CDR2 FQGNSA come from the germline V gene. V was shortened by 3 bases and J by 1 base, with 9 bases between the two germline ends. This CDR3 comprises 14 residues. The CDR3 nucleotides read TGTGCCAGCAGCTTCCCAACAGTCCAAGAGACCCAGTACTTC. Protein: CASSFPTVQETQYF.

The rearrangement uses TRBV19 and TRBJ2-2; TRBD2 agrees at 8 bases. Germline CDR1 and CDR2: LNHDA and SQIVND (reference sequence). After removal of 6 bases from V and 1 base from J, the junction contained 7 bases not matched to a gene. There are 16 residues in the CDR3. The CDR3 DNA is TGTGCCAGTAGCCGGGGACTAGAGAGGAACACCGGGGAGCTGTTTTTT. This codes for CASSRGLERNTGELFF.

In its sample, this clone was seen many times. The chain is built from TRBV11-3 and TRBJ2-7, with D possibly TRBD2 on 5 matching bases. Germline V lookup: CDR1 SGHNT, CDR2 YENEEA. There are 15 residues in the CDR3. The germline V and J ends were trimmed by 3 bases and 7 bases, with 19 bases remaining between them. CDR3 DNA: TGTGCCAGCAGCTTCCGGCCGGAGGCTTTTGATGAGCAGTACTTC. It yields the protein CASSFRPEAFDEQYF.

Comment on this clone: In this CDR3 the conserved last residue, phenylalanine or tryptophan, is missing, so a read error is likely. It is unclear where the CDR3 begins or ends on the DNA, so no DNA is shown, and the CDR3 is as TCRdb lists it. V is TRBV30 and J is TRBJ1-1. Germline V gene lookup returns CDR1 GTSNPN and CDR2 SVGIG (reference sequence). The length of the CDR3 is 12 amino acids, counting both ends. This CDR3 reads CAWGDVGRFQLL.

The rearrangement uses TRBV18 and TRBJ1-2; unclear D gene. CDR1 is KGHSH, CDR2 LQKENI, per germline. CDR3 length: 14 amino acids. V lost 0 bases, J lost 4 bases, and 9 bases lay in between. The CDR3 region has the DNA TGTGCCAGCTCACCACCGGAGGGTCTCTATGGCTACACCTTC. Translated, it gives CASSPPEGLYGYTF.

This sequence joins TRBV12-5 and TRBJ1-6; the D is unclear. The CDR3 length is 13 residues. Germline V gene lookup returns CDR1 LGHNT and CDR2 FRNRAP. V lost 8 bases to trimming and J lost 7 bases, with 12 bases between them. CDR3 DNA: TGTGCTAGTAGAACGGATGGCAATTCACCCCTCCACTTT. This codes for CASRTDGNSPLHF.

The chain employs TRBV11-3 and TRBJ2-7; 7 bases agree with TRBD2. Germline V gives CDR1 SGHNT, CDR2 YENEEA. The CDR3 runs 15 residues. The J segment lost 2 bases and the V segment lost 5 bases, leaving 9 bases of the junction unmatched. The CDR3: CASSPEATSAYEQYF. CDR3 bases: TGTGCCAGCAGCCCCGAAGCTACTAGCGCCTACGAGCAGTACTTC.

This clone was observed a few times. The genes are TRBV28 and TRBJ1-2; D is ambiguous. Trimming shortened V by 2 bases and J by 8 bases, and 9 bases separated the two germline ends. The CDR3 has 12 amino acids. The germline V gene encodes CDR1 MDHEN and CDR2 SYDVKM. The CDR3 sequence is CASSLVGKGYTF. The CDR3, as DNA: TGTGCCAGCAGTTTAGTAGGGAAGGGCTACACCTTC.